The rows below give T cell receptor beta chains drawn from one sample of a study of shared clonotypes between healthy human individuals. Produced via immunoSEQ multiplex PCR; TCRdb's table is partial and in-frame only. The sample shows about 2 million clones, about 95% of them seen only once. The sequenced sample consisted of naive CD8+ T cells sorted from blood. The receptors here all came from a man between 18 and 35 years old in good health. Both conserved end residues are trimmed from each CDR3.

>TRBJ2-1|TRBV10-2
ASRYSGTDYNEQF
>TRBJ1-3|TRBV13
ASSSVGHTIY
>TRBJ2-7|TRBV5-6
ASSLELGNVEQY
>TRBJ2-7|TRBV29-1
SVGEGLYEQY
>TRBJ2-1|TRBV29-1
SVEDPLSGYEEQF
>TRBJ2-1|TRBV7-9
ASSLLLNEQF
>TRBJ2-7|TRBV30
AWSVGSTGNEQY
>TRBJ1-2|TRBV30
AWSFGDAGGYT
>TRBJ2-7|TRBV27
ASRLAGDYEQY
>TRBJ2-1|TRBV12-2
ASRLPIGRPSYNEQF
>TRBJ1-2|TRBV30
AWTYRGSNYGYT
>TRBJ1-6|TRBV7-2
ASSFMLADSPLH
>TRBJ2-5|TRBV4-3
ASSQDLGSGPGTQY
>TRBJ1-3|TRBV28
ASSSLRETAGNTIY
>TRBJ2-3|TRBV19
ASSYIAGNTDTQY
>TRBJ2-3|TRBV6-1
ASSEDGRGVGTDTQY
>TRBJ2-1|TRBV27
ASSFVGAAMGLGNEQF
>TRBJ2-5|TRBV7-8
ASSLVWVAGGPGETQY
>TRBJ2-7|TRBV6-1
ASSEGLHSDYEQY
>TRBJ2-7|TRBV10-1
ASSVGPGTGGYEQY
>TRBJ2-7|TRBV6-5
ASSPHGDEQY
>TRBJ2-3|TRBV28
ASSFRATDTQY